This TCR beta chain derives from a study of prognosis after radiotherapy for stage I lung cancer. TCR beta CDR3 was amplified from genomic DNA by two-round multiplex PCR. Amplification in first-round PCR relied on primers specific to each TRBV and TRBJ gene. TCRdb re-called the multiplex PCR reads with MiXCR, one entry per CDR3 protein. The profile shows about 27,000 distinct CDR3 sequences, roughly 50% of them singletons. After removal of 10 bases from V and 4 bases from J, the junction contained 13 bases not matched to a gene. Germline CDR1 MNHEY, CDR2 SVGEGT. The length of the CDR3 is 17 residues. On this clonotype itself: With a far larger clone one base away, a read error is the likely cause.

The origin of this receptor is a donor aged 50 or older with non-small cell lung cancer. Sequencing used PBMCs, obtained before or after stereotactic body radiation therapy (not recorded which). This rearrangement joins TRBV6-2 or TRBV6-3 to TRBJ2-6, with TRBD2 matching 10 bases. For the CDR3, the DNA is TGTGCCAACGGGGTGGGGACTAGCGTATCCGGGGCCAACGTCCTGACTTTC. This codes for CANGVGTSVSGANVLTF.